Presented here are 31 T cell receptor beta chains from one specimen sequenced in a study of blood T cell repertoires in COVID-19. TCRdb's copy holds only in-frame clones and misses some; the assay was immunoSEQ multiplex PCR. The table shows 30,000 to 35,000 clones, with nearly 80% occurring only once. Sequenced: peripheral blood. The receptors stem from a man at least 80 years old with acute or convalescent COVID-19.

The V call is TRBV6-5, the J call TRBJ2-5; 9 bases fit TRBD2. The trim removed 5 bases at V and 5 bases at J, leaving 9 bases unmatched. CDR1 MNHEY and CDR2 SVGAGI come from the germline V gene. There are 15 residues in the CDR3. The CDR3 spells CASSTQAGGMETQYF. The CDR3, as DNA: TGTGCCAGCAGTACTCAGGCGGGGGGGATGGAGACCCAGTACTTC.

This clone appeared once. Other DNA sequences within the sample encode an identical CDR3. The CDR3 DNA reads TGTGCCAGCAGCCAAGTTGGCGGGGGGGGTGGCTACACCTTC. This sequence encodes CASSQVGGGGGYTF. The chain employs TRBV4-2 and TRBJ1-2, with D possibly being TRBD1 (5 bases). There are 14 residues in the CDR3. V was clipped by 1 base and J by 7 bases, with 13 bases between them. CDR1 LGHNA and CDR2 YNFKEQ come from the germline V gene.

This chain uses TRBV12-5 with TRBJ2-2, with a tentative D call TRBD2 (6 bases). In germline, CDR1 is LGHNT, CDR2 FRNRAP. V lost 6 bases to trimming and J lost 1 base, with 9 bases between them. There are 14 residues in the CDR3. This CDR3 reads CASGLGGNTGELFF. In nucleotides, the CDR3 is TGTGCTAGTGGACTGGGGGGGAACACCGGGGAGCTGTTTTTT.

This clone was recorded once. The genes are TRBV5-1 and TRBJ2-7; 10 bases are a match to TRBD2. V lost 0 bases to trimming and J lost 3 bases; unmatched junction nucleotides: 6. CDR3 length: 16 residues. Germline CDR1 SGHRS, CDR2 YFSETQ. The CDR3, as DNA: TGCGCCAGCAGCTTGGATCCTAGCGGGGGCTTCTACGAGCAGTACTTC. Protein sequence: CASSLDPSGGFYEQYF.

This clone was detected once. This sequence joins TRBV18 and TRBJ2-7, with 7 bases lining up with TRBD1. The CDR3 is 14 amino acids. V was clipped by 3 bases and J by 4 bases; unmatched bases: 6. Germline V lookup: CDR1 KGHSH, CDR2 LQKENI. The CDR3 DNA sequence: TGTGCCAGCTCACCGGGACAGCTTCGGTACGAGCAGTACTTC. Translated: CASSPGQLRYEQYF.

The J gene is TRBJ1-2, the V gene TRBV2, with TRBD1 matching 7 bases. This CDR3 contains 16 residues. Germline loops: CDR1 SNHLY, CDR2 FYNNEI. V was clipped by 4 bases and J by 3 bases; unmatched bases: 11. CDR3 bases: TGTGCCAGCAGTGGGGGAAGGGACAGACTATACTATGGCTACACCTTC. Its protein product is CASSGGRDRLYYGYTF.

The CDR3 protein is CASSVGGRGRAFF. CDR3 sequence (DNA): TGTGCCAGCAGCGTAGGGGGCAGGGGGCGGGCTTTCTTT. The chain carries TRBV9 and TRBJ1-1, with 8 bases aligning to TRBD1. The CDR3 contains 13 residues. In germline, CDR1 is SGDLS, CDR2 YYNGEE. Germline trimming cut 0 bases from V and 11 bases from J; bases unmatched to any gene: 6.

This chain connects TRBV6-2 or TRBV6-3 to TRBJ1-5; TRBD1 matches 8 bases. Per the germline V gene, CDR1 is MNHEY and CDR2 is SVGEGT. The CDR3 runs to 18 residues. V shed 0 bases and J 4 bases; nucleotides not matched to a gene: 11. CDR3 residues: CASSYSNTGQVLNQPQHF. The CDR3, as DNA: TGTGCCAGCAGTTACTCGAATACGGGACAGGTCCTTAATCAGCCCCAGCATTTT.

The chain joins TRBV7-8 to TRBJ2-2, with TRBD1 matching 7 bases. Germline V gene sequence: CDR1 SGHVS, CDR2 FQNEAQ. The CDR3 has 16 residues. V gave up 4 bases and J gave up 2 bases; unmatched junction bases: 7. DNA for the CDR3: TGTGCCAGCAGCTCACAACAGGGGAGAAACACCGGGGAGCTGTTTTTT. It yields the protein CASSSQQGRNTGELFF.

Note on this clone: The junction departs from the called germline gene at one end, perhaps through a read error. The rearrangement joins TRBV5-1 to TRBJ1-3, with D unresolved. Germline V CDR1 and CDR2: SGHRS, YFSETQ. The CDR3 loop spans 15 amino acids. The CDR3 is CASTLSGGTGNTIYF. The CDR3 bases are TGCGCCAGCACCTTGTCCGGCGGTACTGGAAACACCATATATTTT.

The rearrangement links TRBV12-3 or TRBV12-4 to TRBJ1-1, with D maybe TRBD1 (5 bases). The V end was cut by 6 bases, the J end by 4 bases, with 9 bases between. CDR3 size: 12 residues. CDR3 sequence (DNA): TGTGCCAGCAGGGGGCCCATCACTGAAGCTTTCTTT. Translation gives CASRGPITEAFF.

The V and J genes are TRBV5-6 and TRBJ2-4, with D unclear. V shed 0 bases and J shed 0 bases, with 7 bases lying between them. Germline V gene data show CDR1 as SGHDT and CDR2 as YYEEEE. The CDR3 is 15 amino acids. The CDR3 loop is CASSLGELAKNIQYF. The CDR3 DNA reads TGTGCCAGCAGCTTGGGAGAGCTAGCCAAAAACATTCAGTACTTC.

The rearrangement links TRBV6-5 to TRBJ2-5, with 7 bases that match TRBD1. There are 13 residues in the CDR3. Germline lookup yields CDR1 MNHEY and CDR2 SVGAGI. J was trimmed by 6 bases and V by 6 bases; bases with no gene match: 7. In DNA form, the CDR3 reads TGTGCCAGCAGGCCACAGGGGCGGAAGACCCAGTACTTC. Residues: CASRPQGRKTQYF.

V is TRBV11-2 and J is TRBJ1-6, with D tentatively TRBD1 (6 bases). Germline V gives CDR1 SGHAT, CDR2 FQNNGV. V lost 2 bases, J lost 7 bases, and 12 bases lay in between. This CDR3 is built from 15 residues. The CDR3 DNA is TGTGCCAGCAGCTTATCTGGACAGTCCAATTCACCCCTCCACTTT. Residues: CASSLSGQSNSPLHF. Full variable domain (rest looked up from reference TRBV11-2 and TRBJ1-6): EAGVAQSPRYKIIEKRQSVAFWCNPISGHATLYWYQQILGQGPKLLIQFQNNGVVDDSQLPKDRFSAERLKGVDSTLKIQPAKLEDSAVYLCASSLSGQSNSPLHFGNGTRLTVT.

The CDR3, as DNA: TGTGCCAGCAGCTTAACGGGGGGAAACTACGAGCAGTACTTC. Protein product: CASSLTGGNYEQYF. The chain has TRBV7-2 and TRBJ2-7, with 7 bases identical to TRBD2. The CDR3 loop spans 14 amino acids. Per germline, CDR1 SGHTA and CDR2 FQGNSA. Trimming took 2 bases from V and 3 from J; bases not matched to a gene: 4.

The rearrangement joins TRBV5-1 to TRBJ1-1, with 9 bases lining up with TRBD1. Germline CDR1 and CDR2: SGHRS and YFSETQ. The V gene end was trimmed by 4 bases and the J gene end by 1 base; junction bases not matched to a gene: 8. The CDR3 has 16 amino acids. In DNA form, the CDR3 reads TGCGCCAGCAGCACTACAGGGGGCGCAGAGAACACTGAAGCTTTCTTT. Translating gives CASSTTGGAENTEAFF.

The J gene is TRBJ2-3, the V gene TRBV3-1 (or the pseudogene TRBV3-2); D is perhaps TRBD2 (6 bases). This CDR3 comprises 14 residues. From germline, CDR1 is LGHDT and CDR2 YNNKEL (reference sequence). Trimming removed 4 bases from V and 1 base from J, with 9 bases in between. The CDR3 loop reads CASSRGERTDTQYF. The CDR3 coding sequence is TGTGCCAGCAGCCGGGGGGAACGCACAGATACGCAGTATTTT.

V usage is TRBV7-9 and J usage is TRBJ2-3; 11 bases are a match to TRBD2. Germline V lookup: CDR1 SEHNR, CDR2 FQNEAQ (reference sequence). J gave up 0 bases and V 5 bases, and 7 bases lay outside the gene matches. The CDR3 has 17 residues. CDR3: CASSASTSGGSTDTQYF. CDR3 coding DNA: TGTGCCAGCAGCGCATCAACTAGCGGGGGTAGCACAGATACGCAGTATTTT.

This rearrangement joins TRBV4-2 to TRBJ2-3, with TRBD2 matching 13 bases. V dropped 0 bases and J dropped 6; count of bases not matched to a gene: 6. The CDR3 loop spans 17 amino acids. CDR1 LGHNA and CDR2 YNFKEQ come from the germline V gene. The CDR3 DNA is TGTGCCAGCAGCCAAGATAGGCCACTAGCGGGGGGGGATACGCAGTATTTT. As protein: CASSQDRPLAGGDTQYF.

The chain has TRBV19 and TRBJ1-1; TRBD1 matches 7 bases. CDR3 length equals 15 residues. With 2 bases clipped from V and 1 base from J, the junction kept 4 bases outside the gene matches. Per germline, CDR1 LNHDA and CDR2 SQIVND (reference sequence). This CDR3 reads CASSIRDRPNTEAFF. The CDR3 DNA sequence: TGTGCCAGTAGTATAAGGGACAGACCGAACACTGAAGCTTTCTTT.

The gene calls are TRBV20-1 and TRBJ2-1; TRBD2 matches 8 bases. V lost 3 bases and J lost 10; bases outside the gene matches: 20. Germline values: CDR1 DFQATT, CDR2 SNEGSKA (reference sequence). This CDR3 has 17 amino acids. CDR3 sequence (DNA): TGCAGTGCTAGTGAGGGCCATGCGGGGGGCACTTACAGGGAGCAGTTCTTC. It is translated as CSASEGHAGGTYREQFF.

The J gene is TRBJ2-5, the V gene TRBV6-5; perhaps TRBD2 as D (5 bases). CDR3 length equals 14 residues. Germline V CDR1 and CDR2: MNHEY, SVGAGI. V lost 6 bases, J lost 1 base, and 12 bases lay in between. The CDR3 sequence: CASRPSTTQETQYF. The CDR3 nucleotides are TGTGCCAGCAGACCTTCGACTACCCAAGAGACCCAGTACTTC.

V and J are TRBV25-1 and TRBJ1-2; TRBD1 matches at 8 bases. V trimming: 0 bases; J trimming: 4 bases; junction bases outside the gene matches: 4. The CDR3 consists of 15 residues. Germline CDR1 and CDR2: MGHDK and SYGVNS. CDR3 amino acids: CASSEYGQGPYGYTF. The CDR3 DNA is TGTGCCAGCAGTGAATATGGACAGGGCCCCTATGGCTACACCTTC.

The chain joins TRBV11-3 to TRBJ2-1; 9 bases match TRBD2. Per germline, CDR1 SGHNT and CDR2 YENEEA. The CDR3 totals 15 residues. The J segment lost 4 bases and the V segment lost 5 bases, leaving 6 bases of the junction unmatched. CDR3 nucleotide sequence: TGTGCCAGCAGCAAGACTAGCGGAGCTTACAATGAGCAGTTCTTC. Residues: CASSKTSGAYNEQFF.

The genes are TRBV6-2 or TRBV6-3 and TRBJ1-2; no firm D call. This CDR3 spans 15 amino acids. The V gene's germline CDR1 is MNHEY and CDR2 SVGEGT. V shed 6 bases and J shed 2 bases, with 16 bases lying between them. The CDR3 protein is CASSQGLGVNYGYTF. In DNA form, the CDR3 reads TGTGCCAGCAGCCAAGGTTTGGGCGTCAACTATGGCTACACCTTC.

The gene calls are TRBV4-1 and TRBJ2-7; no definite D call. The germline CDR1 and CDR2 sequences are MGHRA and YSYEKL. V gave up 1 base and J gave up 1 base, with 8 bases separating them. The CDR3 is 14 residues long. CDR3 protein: CASSQGWLSYEQYF. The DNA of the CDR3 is TGCGCCAGCAGCCAAGGTTGGCTTTCCTACGAGCAGTACTTC.

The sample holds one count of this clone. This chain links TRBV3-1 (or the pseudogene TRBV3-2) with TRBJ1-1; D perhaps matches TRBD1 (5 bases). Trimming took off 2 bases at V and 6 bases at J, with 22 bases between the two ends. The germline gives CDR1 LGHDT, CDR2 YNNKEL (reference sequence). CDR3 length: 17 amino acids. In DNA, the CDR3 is TGTGCCAGCAGCCAATCTCGGGCAGGGTATGGGATCCCTGAAGCTTTCTTT. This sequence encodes CASSQSRAGYGIPEAFF.

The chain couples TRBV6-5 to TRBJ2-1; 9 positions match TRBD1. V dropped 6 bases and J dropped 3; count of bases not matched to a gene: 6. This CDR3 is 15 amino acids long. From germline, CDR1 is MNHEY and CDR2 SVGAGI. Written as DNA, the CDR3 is TGTGCCAGCAGGTCACAGGGGGCATACTACAATGAGCAGTTCTTC. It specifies CASRSQGAYYNEQFF.

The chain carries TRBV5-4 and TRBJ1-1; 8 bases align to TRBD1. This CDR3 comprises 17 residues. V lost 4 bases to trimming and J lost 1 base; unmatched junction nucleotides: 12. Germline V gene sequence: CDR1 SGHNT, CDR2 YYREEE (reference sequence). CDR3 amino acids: CASSAGQGRMGNTEAFF. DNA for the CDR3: TGTGCCAGCAGCGCTGGACAGGGACGAATGGGGAACACTGAAGCTTTCTTT.

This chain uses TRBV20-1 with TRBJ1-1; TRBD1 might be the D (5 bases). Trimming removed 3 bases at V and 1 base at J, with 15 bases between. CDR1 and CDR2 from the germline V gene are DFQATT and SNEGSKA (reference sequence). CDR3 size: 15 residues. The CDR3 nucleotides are TGCAGTGCTAGTCCCATCAGGGCATCGAACACTGAAGCTTTCTTT. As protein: CSASPIRASNTEAFF.

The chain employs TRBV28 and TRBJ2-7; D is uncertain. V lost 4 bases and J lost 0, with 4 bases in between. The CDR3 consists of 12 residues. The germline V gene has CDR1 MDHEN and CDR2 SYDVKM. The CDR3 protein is CASSSSSYEQYF. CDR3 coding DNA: TGTGCCAGCAGTTCTAGCTCCTACGAGCAGTACTTC.